These 25 T cell receptor beta chains share one sample of origin, sequenced in a study of T-cell reconstitution after alpha-beta-depleted transplantation in children. The authors prepared the TCRbeta library with unique molecular identifiers. TCRdb used MiXCR to reprocess the PCR reads, holding one entry per CDR3 protein. Here the sample spans about 580,000 distinct CDR3 sequences, 23% being singletons. The input for sequencing was PBMCs, mostly from graft donor cells, taken 360 days after TCRalphabeta/CD19-depleted stem cell transplant. The receptors derive from a boy in the first two years of life who had a stem cell transplant for acute myeloid leukemia, so the T cells may come from the graft donor.

This clonotype has just a few counts. This chain connects TRBV3-1 to TRBJ2-5; D might be TRBD1 or TRBD2, each matching 6 bases. Germline V gene data show CDR1 as LGHDT and CDR2 as YNNKEL (reference sequence). V was shortened by 0 bases and J by 5 bases, with 19 bases between the two germline ends. This CDR3 contains 17 residues. In DNA form, the CDR3 reads TGTGCCAGCAGCCAAGAGGGCTTCTTTGGGGGGCAGGAGACCCAGTACTTC. It specifies CASSQEGFFGGQETQYF.

The gene calls are TRBV7-8 and TRBJ2-2; D gene unclear. CDR1 is SGHVS, CDR2 FQNEAQ, per germline. This CDR3 is built from 16 residues. V was shortened by 5 bases and J by 2 bases, with 15 bases between the two germline ends. The CDR3 DNA follows: TGTGCCAGCAGCGTAACCACAGCTTTCAACACCGGGGAGCTGTTTTTT. It specifies CASSVTTAFNTGELFF.

The gene calls are TRBV20-1 and TRBJ1-3; tentative D call: TRBD1 (5 bases). CDR3 length: 11 amino acids. Germline assignment: CDR1 DFQATT and CDR2 SNEGSKA (reference sequence). The ends were cut back, 6 bases at V and 4 bases at J, with 7 bases in the middle. CDR3 sequence reads: CSAGVGNTIYF. CDR3 bases: TGCAGTGCAGGGGTGGGAAACACCATATATTTT.

This clonotype was detected only a few times. The chain couples TRBV20-1 to TRBJ2-7; D might be TRBD1 (5 bases). The germline gives CDR1 DFQATT, CDR2 SNEGSKA (reference sequence). The length of the CDR3 is 14 residues. V gave up 3 bases and J gave up 3 bases, with 15 bases separating them. The CDR3: CSASRQGRHYEQYV. Written as DNA, the CDR3 is TGCAGTGCTAGTAGGCAGGGAAGGCACTACGAGCAGTACGTC.

The chain is built from TRBV6-5 and TRBJ2-3, with a weak D call TRBD1 (7 bases). This CDR3 spans 15 amino acids. The V gene lost 4 bases and the J gene lost 6 bases, with 17 bases spanning the gap. The germline V gene encodes CDR1 MNHEY and CDR2 SVGAGI. The DNA for the CDR3 is TGTGCCAGCAGTTCCGGGGGACAGTCTTGGGATACGCAGTATTTT. This encodes CASSSGGQSWDTQYF.

The V call is TRBV2, the J call TRBJ2-1; possible D gene TRBD2, 5 bases. Germline lookup yields CDR1 SNHLY and CDR2 FYNNEI. The CDR3 runs 15 residues. V lost 6 bases to trimming and J lost 4 bases, with 16 bases between them. The DNA for the CDR3 is TGTGCCAGCAGGGGCGCAAGCGGCATATACAATGAGCAGTTCTTC. Translating it yields CASRGASGIYNEQFF.

This clonotype was seen a handful of times. The chain recombines TRBV4-1 with TRBJ1-2; 12 bases match TRBD1. V lost 0 bases, J lost 8 bases, and 7 bases stayed unmatched. Germline V gives CDR1 MGHRA, CDR2 YSYEKL. This CDR3 has 16 residues. CDR3 nucleotides: TGCGCCAGCAGCCAAGAAATGGGACAGGGGGCGGAGGGCTACACCTTC. The encoded protein is CASSQEMGQGAEGYTF.

The chain is built from TRBV12-3 or TRBV12-4 and TRBJ2-5; D remains unclear. The CDR3 has 14 residues. V was clipped by 2 bases and J by 4 bases, with 11 bases between them. The CDR3 is CASSLRPTGETQYF. The CDR3, as DNA: TGTGCCAGCAGTTTAAGACCGACTGGAGAGACCCAGTACTTC.

The J gene is TRBJ2-1, the V gene TRBV15; D is uncertain. This CDR3 comprises 15 residues. Germline V CDR1 and CDR2: LNHNV, YYDKDF (reference sequence). Trimming pared 3 bases from V and 8 bases from J, leaving 17 bases between. The CDR3 sequence: CATSRVADFDHEQFF. CDR3 sequence (DNA): TGTGCCACCAGCAGGGTAGCCGATTTTGATCATGAGCAGTTCTTC.

This clonotype was counted many times. The rearrangement uses TRBV25-1 and TRBJ2-1; D is undetermined. Trimming removed 1 base from V and 6 bases from J, with 13 bases in between. CDR1 is MGHDK, CDR2 SYGVNS, per germline. The CDR3 has 15 residues. In DNA, the CDR3 is TGTGCCAGCAGTGAATTCGTGTCGCCAAGCAATGAGCAGTTCTTC. This sequence encodes CASSEFVSPSNEQFF.

The chain uses TRBV11-2 and TRBJ2-7; D is ambiguous. V was clipped by 4 bases and J by 2 bases, with 9 bases between them. Germline V gene data show CDR1 as SGHAT and CDR2 as FQNNGV. The CDR3 is 13 amino acids. In DNA form, the CDR3 reads TGTGCCAGCAGCTCCCCACAACCCTACGAGCAGTACTTC. As protein: CASSSPQPYEQYF.

This chain joins TRBV28 and TRBJ2-7; TRBD1 matches 9 bases. CDR1 MDHEN and CDR2 SYDVKM come from the germline V gene. This CDR3 region has 15 residues. Germline trimming cut 5 bases from V and 5 bases from J; bases unmatched to any gene: 10. The CDR3 sequence is CASSQEGTGWDEQYF. DNA of the CDR3: TGTGCCAGCAGTCAAGAGGGGACAGGGTGGGACGAGCAGTACTTC. The variable domain in full, with the rest retrieved from reference TRBV28 and TRBJ2-7, is DVKVTQSSRYLVKRTGEKVFLECVQDMDHENMFWYRQDPGLGLRLIYFSYDVKMKEKGDIPEGYSVSREKKERFSLILESASTNQTSMYLCASSQEGTGWDEQYFGPGTRLTVT.

CDR3 in DNA: TGTGCCAGCAGTTTAGCCAAGGGACTCAGGATTTACAATGAGCAGTTCTTC. Translation gives CASSLAKGLRIYNEQFF. The rearrangement joins TRBV12-3 or TRBV12-4 to TRBJ2-1, with a tentative D call TRBD2 (6 bases). The CDR3 sequence is 17 residues long. V lost 0 bases and J 4 bases, leaving 16 bases between the germline ends.

This clonotype was observed a handful of times. The rearrangement links TRBV5-1 to TRBJ1-2, with a possible D match to TRBD1 (6 bases). Germline CDR1 reads SGHRS; CDR2 reads YFSETQ. CDR3 length: 15 amino acids. Trimming took off 4 bases at V and 0 bases at J, with 13 bases between the two ends. The CDR3 nucleotides read TGCGCCAGCAGCCCCGGACAGAGTTCTAACTATGGCTACACCTTC. It yields the protein CASSPGQSSNYGYTF.

V is TRBV20-1 and J is TRBJ2-5; D possibly uses TRBD1 or TRBD2 (5 bases each). With 4 bases removed from V and 4 bases from J, the gap between germline ends came to 16 bases. The CDR3 is 14 residues long. The germline CDR1 and CDR2 sequences are DFQATT and SNEGSKA (reference sequence). The CDR3 nucleotides are TGCAGTGCTATTTTGAGGGGCAGCGGAGAGACCCAGTACTTC. Translated: CSAILRGSGETQYF.

This clonotype showed up many times. This chain uses TRBV6-2 or TRBV6-3 with TRBJ2-7, with D unclear. The CDR3 is 12 amino acids. V was shortened by 4 bases and J by 2 bases, with 6 bases between the two germline ends. Germline CDR1 and CDR2: MNHEY and SVGEGT. CDR3 coding DNA: TGTGCCAGCAGTTTCCCCCCCTACGAGCAGTACTTC. Protein: CASSFPPYEQYF.

In this sample, this clonotype turned up once. This chain connects TRBV12-3 or TRBV12-4 to TRBJ2-7, with TRBD1 identical over 8 bases. The CDR3 contains 14 residues. V shed 2 bases, J shed 6 bases, and the junction held 6 bases outside the gene matches. The chain's CDR3 is CASSLLHTGGEQYF. DNA of the CDR3: TGTGCCAGCAGTTTACTTCATACAGGGGGCGAGCAGTACTTC.

V usage is TRBV4-3 and J usage is TRBJ2-7; the D is unclear. The CDR3 runs 15 residues. Trimming removed 1 base at V and 5 bases at J, with 15 bases between. CDR1 is LGHNA and CDR2 is YSLEER in the germline V gene. CDR3 loop: CASSQVTDGTHEQYF. The CDR3 DNA sequence: TGCGCCAGCAGCCAAGTTACCGACGGCACCCACGAGCAGTACTTC.

This clonotype was recorded many times. This chain uses TRBV20-1 with TRBJ2-1; 9 positions agree with TRBD2. V was pared by 2 bases and J by 0 bases, with 2 bases of the junction left unmatched. Per the germline V gene, CDR1 is DFQATT and CDR2 is SNEGSKA (reference sequence). The CDR3 runs to 15 residues. Written as DNA, the CDR3 is TGCAGTGCTAGACCTAGCGGGGCCTCCTACAATGAGCAGTTCTTC. Protein product: CSARPSGASYNEQFF.

V gene TRBV6-1 combines with J gene TRBJ1-3, with D tentatively TRBD1 (6 bases). V was shortened by 4 bases and J by 0 bases, with 10 bases between the two germline ends. This CDR3 comprises 15 residues. Germline CDR1 is MNHNS and CDR2 is SASEGT. Here the CDR3 reads CASSVWGPSGNTIYF. In nucleotides, the CDR3 is TGTGCCAGCAGTGTTTGGGGGCCCTCTGGAAACACCATATATTTT.

This clonotype was detected only a few times. The chain carries TRBV6-1 and TRBJ1-4; unclear D gene. The CDR3 has 15 residues. Looked up from germline, CDR1 is MNHNS and CDR2 is SASEGT. Trimming stripped 6 bases from V and 5 bases from J, with 16 bases between. CDR3 in amino acids: CASSPTDGPNEKLFF. Written as DNA, the CDR3 is TGTGCCAGCAGCCCGACGGACGGACCGAATGAAAAACTGTTTTTT.

In its sample, this clonotype was seen many times. This chain connects TRBV29-1 to TRBJ1-2; no reliable D call. Trimming shortened V by 4 bases and J by 4 bases, and 10 bases separated the two germline ends. CDR1 and CDR2 (germline): SQVTM, ANQGSEA. The CDR3 is made up of 12 amino acids. The CDR3 DNA is TGCAGCGTTGGGCAGGAGGTCTATGGCTACACCTTC. This encodes CSVGQEVYGYTF.

This clonotype occurred many times. The CDR3 loop is CASSRGRGTPQQETQYF. The CDR3 nucleotides are TGTGCCAGTAGTCGAGGTCGAGGGACGCCTCAGCAGGAGACCCAGTACTTC. The chain carries TRBV19 and TRBJ2-5, with D perhaps being TRBD1 or TRBD2 (5 bases each). The V gene lost 5 bases and the J gene lost 5 bases, with 24 bases spanning the gap. The CDR3 runs 17 residues. CDR1 and CDR2 from the germline V gene are LNHDA and SQIVND (reference sequence).

The chain is built from TRBV20-1 and TRBJ2-7, with TRBD1 matching 7 bases. Trimming removed 5 bases from V and 7 bases from J; junction bases left unmatched: 14. CDR3 length: 14 residues. CDR1 and CDR2 from the germline V gene are DFQATT and SNEGSKA (reference sequence). The CDR3 coding sequence is TGCAGTGCTTCTCAACCCGACAGGGCGAGGGAGCAGTACGTC. Encoded protein: CSASQPDRAREQYV.

V and J are TRBV4-3 and TRBJ2-7; D not resolved. The CDR3 spans 15 residues. CDR1 and CDR2 from the germline V gene are LGHNA and YSLEER. V lost 0 bases to trimming and J lost 1 base, with 10 bases between them. CDR3 sequence reads: CASSQDPRSSYEQYF. In nucleotides, the CDR3 is TGCGCCAGCAGCCAAGATCCCAGGTCGTCCTACGAGCAGTACTTC.